At least ten counts were recorded for the clone carrying this T cell receptor beta chain. Its antigen is as yet unknown. This CDR3 region has 14 residues. Germline CDR1 reads DFQATT; CDR2 reads SNEGSKA (reference sequence). With 1 base removed from V and 5 bases from J, the gap between germline ends came to 14 bases. Hyperthyroidism patients were newly diagnosed, under 2 months' duration, aged 18 to 65. The record originates from a study of Graves' ophthalmopathy and Graves' hyperthyroidism. Findings and caveats of the study: Thyroid clonotypes that were expanded above 0.001 frequency mostly also appeared in blood. Separation of ophthalmopathy from stable hyperthyroidism was achieved by a 13-signature model, at around 89% sensitivity and approximately 84% specificity.

Using RNA transcripts, the TCR beta CDR3 regions were amplified. Second-round multiplex PCR came after a first-round RT-PCR that employed HTBI primers. TCRdb re-derived calls from the multiplex PCR reads in MiXCR, one entry per CDR3 protein. This table has about 370,000 distinct CDR3 sequences, approximately 18% appearing once. The sample was peripheral blood. This sequence was found in an adult woman with stable Graves' hyperthyroidism. The V gene is TRBV20-1, the J gene TRBJ2-5, with D tentatively TRBD2 (5 bases). The CDR3 reads CSARGGILGETQYF. In nucleotides, the CDR3 is TGCAGTGCTAGAGGAGGGATACTAGGGGAGACCCAGTACTTC.